A selection of T cell receptor beta chains follows, all from one sample in a study of CD8 T cells in ankylosing spondylitis. TCRdb itself ran the 5' RACE reads through MiXCR, one entry per CDR3 protein. The table records 130,000 or so distinct CDR3 sequences, under 20% of them present only once. Specimen: blood, either unsorted or a sorted T cell fraction (not recorded which). These receptor sequences come from a male donor with ankylosing spondylitis. Both conserved end residues are part of each CDR3. The D gene is left open where the match is weak. Not every row has a clone size; where given, it reads once, few, many or a size class.

CDR3nt,CDR3aa,v_gene,abundance,d_gene,j_gene
TGCAGCGTTGATAGGAAGGAAGGGGTTAACTATGGCTACACCTTC,CSVDRKEGVNYGYTF,TRBV29-1,few,.,TRBJ1-2
TGTGCCACCAGCAGCGCGGGACTACTGAACAATGAGCAGTTCTTC,CATSSAGLLNNEQFF,TRBV15,.,TRBD2,TRBJ2-1
TGTGCCACCAGCAGAGGGGGTAGGGGGGAGCTGTTTTTT,CATSRGGRGELFF,TRBV15,few,.,TRBJ2-2
TGCGCCAGCAGCCAAAAGAGTTTGGACTACGAGCAGTACTTC,CASSQKSLDYEQYF,TRBV4-1,.,.,TRBJ2-7
TGTGCCAGCAGCTACGGTCGCGTACCCAATCAGCCCCAGCATTTT,CASSYGRVPNQPQHF,TRBV6-2/TRBV6-3,.,.,TRBJ1-5
TGCAGTGGCGGAGGCCCGGACGACGGGGGCTATGGCTACACCTTC,CSGGGPDDGGYGYTF,TRBV20-1,few,.,TRBJ1-2
TGTGCTAGTGGACCCTCCTCGGGGGCAAGGAGTGGGTTTAATGAGCAGTTCTTC,CASGPSSGARSGFNEQFF,TRBV12-5,.,.,TRBJ2-1
TGTGCCAGCAGCTACCTTCTAGCGGGCCTTAACAATGAGCAGTTCTTC,CASSYLLAGLNNEQFF,TRBV7-2,.,TRBD2,TRBJ2-1
TGTGCCAGCAGCTCCCGAGGGACAGGGCTAATCTACGAGCAGTACTTC,CASSSRGTGLIYEQYF,TRBV7-8,few,TRBD1,TRBJ2-7
TGTGCCAACCGGACTAGCGGGAGAGGAGAAGAGACCCAGTACTTC,CANRTSGRGEETQYF,TRBV2,.,TRBD2,TRBJ2-5
TGCAGTGCTAGATCGGGACAAGACTATGGCTACACCTTC,CSARSGQDYGYTF,TRBV20-1,many,.,TRBJ1-2
TGCAGTGCGTATGGACTAACCGACTCCTACGAGCAGTACTTC,CSAYGLTDSYEQYF,TRBV20-1,.,.,TRBJ2-7
TGTGCCAGCTCACCCTCTAACACAGATACGCAGTATTTT,CASSPSNTDTQYF,TRBV18,.,.,TRBJ2-3
TGCAGCGTTATTCCGGGACAGGGTTACGAGCAGTACTTC,CSVIPGQGYEQYF,TRBV29-1,many,TRBD1,TRBJ2-7
TGTGCCAGCACTCGGGAGACACTGCTCGTAAACTCCTACAATGAGCAGTTCTTC,CASTRETLLVNSYNEQFF,TRBV11-1,.,.,TRBJ2-1
TGTGCCAGCACAGAGATGGGACTAACCTACGAGCAGTACTTC,CASTEMGLTYEQYF,TRBV2,.,TRBD2,TRBJ2-7
TGTGCCAGCAGCCTCGTCAGGGGCGCTAACTATGGCTACACCTTC,CASSLVRGANYGYTF,TRBV5-6,once,.,TRBJ1-2
TGCAGTGCTAGACTGGGGGATGGGGCAGATACGCAGTATTTT,CSARLGDGADTQYF,TRBV20-1,few,.,TRBJ2-3
TGTGCCAGCAGTGCAAAACGGTACCACGAGCAGTACTTC,CASSAKRYHEQYF,TRBV6-1,.,.,TRBJ2-7
TGTGCCAGCTTATCCCAGGACCTAAGTTTATACGAGCAGTACTTC,CASLSQDLSLYEQYF,TRBV28,.,.,TRBJ2-7
TGTGCCAGTAGTATAGTTGGGGGAAACTATGGGAATGAGCAGTTCTTC,CASSIVGGNYGNEQFF,TRBV19,.,.,TRBJ2-1
TGTGCCAGCAGCCAACTCAGGGTAGGGTACGAGCAGTACTTC,CASSQLRVGYEQYF,TRBV16,.,.,TRBJ2-7
TGTGCCAGCAGCTTAGGGGGTTTTAGAGTCGACAATGAGCAGTTCTTC,CASSLGGFRVDNEQFF,TRBV11-3,few,.,TRBJ2-1
TGTGCCAGCAGCGTAGGGCAACAGATAACCTACGAGCAGTACTTC,CASSVGQQITYEQYF,TRBV9,few,.,TRBJ2-7
TGTGCCAGCAGTGGCAGTTTTCCCTACGAGCAGTACTTC,CASSGSFPYEQYF,TRBV25-1,.,.,TRBJ2-7
TGTGCCAGCAGCCCCGATAATCAGCCCCAGCATTTT,CASSPDNQPQHF,TRBV12-3/TRBV12-4,few,.,TRBJ1-5
TGTGCCAGCAGTTTAGACAGTTACACAGATACGCAGTATTTT,CASSLDSYTDTQYF,TRBV27,once,.,TRBJ2-3
TGCAGTGTCAGAGACACCGGGGAGCTGTTTTTT,CSVRDTGELFF,TRBV20-1,few,.,TRBJ2-2
TGTGCCAGCAGCTTAACTCCAGATACGCAGTATTTT,CASSLTPDTQYF,TRBV7-3,.,.,TRBJ2-3
TGCAGCGTTGCTTGGACTAGCTACGAGCAGTACTTC,CSVAWTSYEQYF,TRBV29-1,many,TRBD2,TRBJ2-7
TGTGCCAGCAGTCCCCGCAGAGGGAACACTGAAGCTTTCTTT,CASSPRRGNTEAFF,TRBV27,.,.,TRBJ1-1
TGCAGCGTCAACCTAGTTAGCGGGAGCTCATACGAGCAGTACTTC,CSVNLVSGSSYEQYF,TRBV29-1,few,TRBD2,TRBJ2-7
TGCGCCAGCAGCTTGGGGACTAGCGGGGCAGGCTACGAGCAGTACTTC,CASSLGTSGAGYEQYF,TRBV5-1,.,TRBD2,TRBJ2-7
TGTGCCAGCAAATCGAAACTAGCGGAACACTCTGGGGCCAACGTCCTGACTTTC,CASKSKLAEHSGANVLTF,TRBV25-1,.,TRBD2,TRBJ2-6
TGTGCCAGCAGTTTCGGTCAGCTCTATAATTCACCCCTCCACTTT,CASSFGQLYNSPLHF,TRBV27,.,.,TRBJ1-6
TGTGCCAGCAGCAAAGGCGGGGGGCCGAAACAGCCCCAGCATTTT,CASSKGGGPKQPQHF,TRBV21-1,.,.,TRBJ1-5
TGTGCCAGCAGCTTAGTCCCCCGGAATAATGAAAAACTGTTTTTT,CASSLVPRNNEKLFF,TRBV7-2,.,.,TRBJ1-4
TGTGCCAGCAAAAAAAGAGCACATGAGCAGTTCTTC,CASKKRAHEQFF,TRBV12-3/TRBV12-4,.,.,TRBJ2-1
TGTGCCAGCTCACCCTACCAGGACACCCACACCGGGGAGCTGTTTTTT,CASSPYQDTHTGELFF,TRBV18,few,.,TRBJ2-2
TGTGCCAGCAGCCAAGGGACTAGCGTCGATGAGCAGTTCTTC,CASSQGTSVDEQFF,TRBV4-2,few,TRBD2,TRBJ2-1
TGTGCCAGCAGCCCCGGACCTGAGCGGGACACCGGGGAGCTGTTTTTT,CASSPGPERDTGELFF,TRBV6-4,few,.,TRBJ2-2
TGTGCCAGCAGTGAGACGGAGGAGCAGTACTTC,CASSETEEQYF,TRBV2,.,.,TRBJ2-7
TGTGCCATCAGTACGTGGCTAGCGGATCGGAACGAGCAGTACTTC,CAISTWLADRNEQYF,TRBV10-3,few,TRBD2,TRBJ2-7
TGCAGTGCTGAGGGGGAGAAGACCTACGAGCAGTACTTC,CSAEGEKTYEQYF,TRBV20-1,few,.,TRBJ2-7
TGTGCCAGCAGCCACGGGGCTCTCCTCTACGAGCAGTACTTC,CASSHGALLYEQYF,TRBV14,few,.,TRBJ2-7
TGTGCCAGCAGCTTAGCGTTTGAAGTGCATGTGGAGGATTGGAATGAGCAGTTCTTC,CASSLAFEVHVEDWNEQFF,TRBV11-1,few,.,TRBJ2-1
TGTGCCAGCAGCAAGGGACAGGGGGCCACTGAAGCTTTCTTT,CASSKGQGATEAFF,TRBV7-9,few,TRBD1,TRBJ1-1
TGTGCCAGCAGCATCGGGCCGGGGGGGAATGAGCAGTTCTTC,CASSIGPGGNEQFF,TRBV3-1,.,TRBD2,TRBJ2-1
TGTGCCAGCAGTTTACAGATGGGCACAGATACGCAGTATTTT,CASSLQMGTDTQYF,TRBV27,.,.,TRBJ2-3